This T cell receptor beta chain was observed in a study of blood T cell repertoires in COVID-19. The CDR3 runs to 14 residues. The V and J ends lost 4 bases and 1 base, in that order; junction bases with no gene match: 6. Per the germline V gene, CDR1 is SQVTM and CDR2 is ANQGSEA. Original handling: For nucleated cells, counts were estimated from reference gene primer amplification. The method was immunoSEQ multiplex PCR; TCRdb's version includes in-frame clones alone and lacks a portion of them. That table gives V, J and clone size, and the DNA gave D and trimming. The data show roughly 100,000 clones, with around 81% seen just once and approximately 38% held by the top ten.

Sequenced sample: peripheral blood. The chain uses TRBV29-1 and TRBJ1-1; 7 bases agree with TRBD1. The receptor comes from an elderly man with acute or convalescent COVID-19. CDR3 sequence reads: CSVADRKGNTEAFF. The CDR3 nucleotides read TGCAGCGTTGCGGACAGGAAGGGGAACACTGAAGCTTTCTTT.